Each of the 16 T cell receptor beta chains below was sequenced from the same sample in a study of T cell responses to AZD1222 COVID-19 vaccine. Produced via immunoSEQ multiplex PCR; TCRdb's table is partial and in-frame only. The sample yields 200,000 to 250,000 clones, 90% to 95% seen once. The material was peripheral blood, obtained 28 days after the second dose of the MenACWY control vaccine. The receptors originated from an adult who received the MenACWY meningococcal vaccine as a control.

V and J are TRBV11-2 and TRBJ2-1; TRBD1 agrees at 8 bases. Germline assignment: CDR1 SGHAT and CDR2 FQNNGV. This CDR3 spans 16 amino acids. With 5 bases clipped from V and 6 bases from J, the junction kept 12 bases outside the gene matches. The CDR3 DNA reads as TGTGCCAGCAGCAAAGGACGGACAGGGTCTGTCAATGAGCAGTTCTTC. This sequence encodes CASSKGRTGSVNEQFF.

The V call is TRBV12-3 or TRBV12-4, the J call TRBJ2-2; no clear D gene. The CDR3 loop spans 13 amino acids. V was clipped by 11 bases and J by 0 bases, with 10 bases between them. CDR3 nucleotides: TGTGCCTCCCGGGTTGCGAACACCGGGGAGCTGTTTTTT. Its translation: CASRVANTGELFF.

The chain's CDR3 is CASSHLYRGEQYF. As DNA, the CDR3 is TGTGCCAGCAGCCATCTCTATCGGGGGGAGCAGTACTTC. V and J are TRBV14 and TRBJ2-7; D possibly corresponds to TRBD2 (6 bases). V was cut by 3 bases and J by 7 bases, with 13 bases left in between. Per germline, CDR1 SGHDN and CDR2 FVKESK. The length of the CDR3 is 13 residues.

V and J are TRBV20-1 and TRBJ1-4; no definite D call. The V gene lost 3 bases and the J gene lost 8 bases, with 10 bases spanning the gap. Per the germline V gene, CDR1 is DFQATT and CDR2 is SNEGSKA (reference sequence). The CDR3 consists of 12 residues. As DNA, the CDR3 is TGCAGTGCTAGTCGGGAGACCGAAAAACTGTTTTTT. It is translated as CSASRETEKLFF.

The CDR3 region is CASGSGTGDHEKLFF. CDR3 nucleotides: TGTGCCAGCGGATCCGGGACAGGGGATCATGAAAAACTGTTTTTT. The chain uses TRBV27 and TRBJ1-4, with 10 bases fitting TRBD1. CDR3 size: 15 residues. J was trimmed by 6 bases and V by 8 bases; bases with no gene match: 9. Germline V gene lookup returns CDR1 MNHEY and CDR2 SMNVEV (reference sequence).

This chain uses TRBV7-9 with TRBJ2-1; D unclear. This CDR3 has 15 amino acids. Trimming shortened V by 3 bases and J by 6 bases, and 15 bases separated the two germline ends. Germline V gene sequence: CDR1 SEHNR, CDR2 FQNEAQ (reference sequence). In nucleotides, the CDR3 is TGTGCCAGCAGCTTGAGCGAGGCAGACGGCAATGAGCAGTTCTTC. Amino acids: CASSLSEADGNEQFF.

The V gene is TRBV2, the J gene TRBJ2-5, with TRBD1 identical over 8 bases. The CDR3 runs to 13 residues. V dropped 6 bases and J dropped 5; count of bases not matched to a gene: 5. CDR1 is SNHLY, CDR2 FYNNEI, per germline. This chain's CDR3 is CASRDRARETQYF. In DNA, the CDR3 is TGTGCCAGCAGGGACAGGGCTCGGGAGACCCAGTACTTC. Full variable domain (outside the CDR3, taken from reference TRBV2 and TRBJ2-5): EPEVTQTPSHQVTQMGQEVILRCVPISNHLYFYWYRQILGQKVEFLVSFYNNEISEKSEIFDDQFSVERPDGSNFTLKIRSTKLEDSAMYFCASRDRARETQYFGPGTRLLVL.

The rearrangement links TRBV6-5 to TRBJ2-5, with 7 positions matching TRBD2. J gave up 1 base and V 9 bases, and 2 bases lay outside the gene matches. The CDR3 has 12 amino acids. Germline lookup yields CDR1 MNHEY and CDR2 SVGAGI. Here the CDR3 reads CASSGGQETQYF. The CDR3 DNA follows: TGTGCCAGTTCGGGGGGCCAAGAGACCCAGTACTTC.

This clone is a singleton in its sample. The chain links TRBV28 to TRBJ1-2, with TRBD1 as a possible D gene (6 bases). The germline V gene has CDR1 MDHEN and CDR2 SYDVKM. V dropped 5 bases and J dropped 2 bases, with 6 bases sitting between them. The CDR3 spans 12 residues. The CDR3 nucleotides read TGTGCCAGCAGTAGGGGGAACTATGGCTACACCTTC. Translated: CASSRGNYGYTF.

This clone was seen once. The rearrangement uses TRBV19 and TRBJ1-1, with D perhaps TRBD1 (5 bases). Germline CDR1 and CDR2: LNHDA and SQIVND (reference sequence). CDR3 length: 11 amino acids. Between the trimmed V and J ends, which lost 10 bases and 7 bases, there was a span of 13 bases. CDR3 nucleotides: TGTGCCACCGGGGACGGGTATGAAGCTTTCTTT. It translates to CATGDGYEAFF.

V and J are TRBV9 and TRBJ1-2, with 11 bases identical to TRBD1. Unmatched junction bases numbered 4, after V lost 4 bases and J lost 2 bases. The CDR3 spans 15 residues. CDR1 is SGDLS, CDR2 YYNGEE, per germline. In DNA form, the CDR3 reads TGTGCCAGCAGCTCGGGACAGGGGGGGAACTATGGCTACACCTTC. Protein sequence: CASSSGQGGNYGYTF.

The rearrangement joins TRBV5-3 to TRBJ2-1; no firm D call. TRBV5-3 is classed as an ORF, of uncertain function. This CDR3 has 15 amino acids. Trimming took 1 base from V and 2 from J, leaving 10 bases between them. The CDR3 coding sequence is TGTGCCAGAAGCTTGCGCGGCCTGACCTACAATGAGCAGTTCTTC. It translates to CARSLRGLTYNEQFF.

This chain joins TRBV11-2 and TRBJ1-2, with D maybe TRBD1 (5 bases). Per the germline V gene, CDR1 is SGHAT and CDR2 is FQNNGV. V lost 4 bases and J lost 8, with 20 bases in between. This CDR3 is built from 15 residues. Here the CDR3 DNA reads TGTGCCAGCAGCTCGCCGGGACTCAAAACAGGAGGCTACACCTTC. Translated, it gives CASSSPGLKTGGYTF.

This chain links TRBV4-1 with TRBJ2-3; D could derive from TRBD1 or TRBD2 (5 bases each). The ends were cut back, 0 bases at V and 0 bases at J, with 10 bases in the middle. Germline V gives CDR1 MGHRA, CDR2 YSYEKL. This CDR3 spans 16 amino acids. The CDR3 DNA reads TGCGCCAGCAGCCAAGAGGGGGATCCTAGCACAGATACGCAGTATTTT. Protein product: CASSQEGDPSTDTQYF.

The chain has TRBV6-5 and TRBJ2-2, with a weak D call TRBD1 (6 bases). Germline CDR1 MNHEY, CDR2 SVGAGI. Trimming removed 4 bases from V and 2 bases from J, with 8 bases in between. This CDR3 has 14 amino acids. This CDR3 reads CASSLGQNTGELFF. The CDR3 nucleotides are TGTGCCAGCAGTTTGGGACAAAACACCGGGGAGCTGTTTTTT.

The chain is built from TRBV5-6 and TRBJ1-1; the D gene is possibly TRBD1 (6 bases). V lost 5 bases to trimming and J lost 0 bases, with 17 bases between them. Germline assignment: CDR1 SGHDT and CDR2 YYEEEE. The CDR3 contains 16 residues. The DNA for the CDR3 is TGTGCCAGCAGACCTTACCGACAGGATTTGAACACTGAAGCTTTCTTT. Its protein product is CASRPYRQDLNTEAFF.